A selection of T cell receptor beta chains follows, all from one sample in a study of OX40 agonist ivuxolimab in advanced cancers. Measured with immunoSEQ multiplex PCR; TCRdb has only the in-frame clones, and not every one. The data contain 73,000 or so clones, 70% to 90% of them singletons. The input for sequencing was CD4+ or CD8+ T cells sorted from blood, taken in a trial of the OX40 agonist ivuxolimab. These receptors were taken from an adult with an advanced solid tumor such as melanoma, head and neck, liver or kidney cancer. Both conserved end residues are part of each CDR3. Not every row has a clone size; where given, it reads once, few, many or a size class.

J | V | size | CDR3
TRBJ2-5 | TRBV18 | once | CASAGAGQETQYF
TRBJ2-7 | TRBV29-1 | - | CSVEDSRTREQYF
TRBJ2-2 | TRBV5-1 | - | CASSPGTTNTGELFF
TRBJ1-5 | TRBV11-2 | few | CASSSGGLKPQHF
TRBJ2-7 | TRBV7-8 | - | CASTHRGRSYEQYF
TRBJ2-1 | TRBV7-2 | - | CASSLGTSPYNEQFF
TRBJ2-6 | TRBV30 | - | CAWSVSGRAGANVLTF
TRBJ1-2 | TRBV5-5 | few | CASNPGVGSDGYTF
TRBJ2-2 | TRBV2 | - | CASTLRSGGPGTGELFF
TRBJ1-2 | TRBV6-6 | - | CASTFGGGIDYGYTF
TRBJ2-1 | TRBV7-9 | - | CASSLEGGDSYNEQFF
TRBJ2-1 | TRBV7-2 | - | CASSVGAYNEQFF
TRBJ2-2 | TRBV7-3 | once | CASSYGTRGELFF
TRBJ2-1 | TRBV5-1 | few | CASSSSSGSSYNEQFF
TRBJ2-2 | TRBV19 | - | CASSIRSLGGGATGELFF
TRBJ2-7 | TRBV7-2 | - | CASSVTSGGSSYEQYF
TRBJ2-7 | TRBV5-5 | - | CASSFGWDRGIYEQYF
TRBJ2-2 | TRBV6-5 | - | CASRRQGLTGELFF
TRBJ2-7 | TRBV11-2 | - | CASRTGGAGAFYEQYF
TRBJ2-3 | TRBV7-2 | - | CASSLGGTSRYF
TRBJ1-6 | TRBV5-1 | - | CASSFQAAGSSYNSPLHF
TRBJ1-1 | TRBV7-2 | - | CASSARGVTEAFF
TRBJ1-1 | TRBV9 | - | CASSQTAGTIWNTEAFF
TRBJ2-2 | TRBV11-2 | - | CASSRIAGDQGELFF